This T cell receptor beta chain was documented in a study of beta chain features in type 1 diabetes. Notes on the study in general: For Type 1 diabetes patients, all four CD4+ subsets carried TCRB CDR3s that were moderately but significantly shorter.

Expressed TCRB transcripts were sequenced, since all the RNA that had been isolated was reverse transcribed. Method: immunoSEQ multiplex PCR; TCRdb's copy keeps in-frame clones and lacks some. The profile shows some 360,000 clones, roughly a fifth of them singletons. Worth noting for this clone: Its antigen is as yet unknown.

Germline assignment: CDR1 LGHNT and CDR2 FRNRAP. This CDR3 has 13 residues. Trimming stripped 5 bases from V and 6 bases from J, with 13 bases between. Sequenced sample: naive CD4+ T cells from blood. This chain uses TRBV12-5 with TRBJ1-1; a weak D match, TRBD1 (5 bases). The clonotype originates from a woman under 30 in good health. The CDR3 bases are TGTGCTAGTGGTCCCGATTGGACATCTGAAGCTTTCTTT. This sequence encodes CASGPDWTSEAFF.